Shown below are 2 T cell receptor beta chains from a single sample sequenced in a study of cytomegalovirus exposure and HLA in healthy donors. Use of 60 Vbeta and 13 Jbeta primers characterized the PCR. Generated by immunoSEQ multiplex PCR, the TCRdb table keeps only in-frame clones and is missing some. Of roughly 200,000 clones detected, approximately 85% appear once; the ten largest clones hold around 2.7%. Sequencing was carried out using PBMCs. Source of these receptors: a woman between 35 and 50 years old in good health and CMV-seronegative.

The chain is built from TRBV2 and TRBJ1-2; D gene ambiguous. V dropped 5 bases and J dropped 0 bases, with 10 bases sitting between them. The germline gives CDR1 SNHLY, CDR2 FYNNEI. This CDR3 has 14 residues. As DNA, the CDR3 is TGTGCCAGCAGTCGACTGGTTACTAACTATGGCTACACCTTC. Protein: CASSRLVTNYGYTF.

V is TRBV27 and J is TRBJ2-1, with TRBD2 identical over 7 bases. This CDR3 contains 17 residues. Looked up from germline, CDR1 is MNHEY and CDR2 is SMNVEV (reference sequence). With V trimmed by 2 bases and J by 0 bases, 7 bases remained unmatched. The CDR3 DNA is TGTGCCAGCAGTTTAGCGGGACTACCTAGCTCCTACAATGAGCAGTTCTTC. Protein: CASSLAGLPSSYNEQFF.